The table lists the clone carrying this T cell receptor beta chain with a few counts. Its antigen is not identified. Unique molecular identifiers were present on cDNA, and template switching added a universal primer site. Each CDR3 protein is one row after TCRdb ran MiXCR on the 5' RACE reads. The sample shows about 900,000 distinct CDR3 sequences, over 9% of them seen only once. V was shortened by 8 bases and J by 4 bases, with 17 bases between the two germline ends. The CDR3 is 14 amino acids. CDR1 and CDR2 (germline): MGHDK, SYGVNS. This specimen comes from a study of identical twins. Study results and caveats: An excess of low generation probability was shown by twin-shared out-of-frame alpha sequences.

A further study also used this sample, focusing on yellow fever vaccine responses in identical twins.

V gene TRBV25-1 combines with J gene TRBJ1-1; TRBD1 is a possible D gene (5 bases). Sequencing was carried out using PBMCs. The clonotype was recovered from a woman aged 18-35 years in good health. The CDR3 coding sequence is TGTGCCAGCGCTGGCCAAATGGGGCCCACTGAAGCTTTCTTT. Its translation is CASAGQMGPTEAFF.